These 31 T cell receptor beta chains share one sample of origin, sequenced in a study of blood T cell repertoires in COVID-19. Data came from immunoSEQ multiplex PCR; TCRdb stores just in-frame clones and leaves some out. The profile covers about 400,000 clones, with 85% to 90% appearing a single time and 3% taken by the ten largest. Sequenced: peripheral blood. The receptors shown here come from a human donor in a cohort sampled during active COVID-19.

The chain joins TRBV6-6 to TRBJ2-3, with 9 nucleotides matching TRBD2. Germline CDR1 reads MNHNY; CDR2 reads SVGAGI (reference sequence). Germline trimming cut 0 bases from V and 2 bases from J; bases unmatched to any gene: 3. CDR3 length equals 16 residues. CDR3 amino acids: CASSYSSGGSTDTQYF. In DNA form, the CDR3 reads TGTGCCAGCAGTTACTCAAGCGGGGGGTCCACAGATACGCAGTATTTT.

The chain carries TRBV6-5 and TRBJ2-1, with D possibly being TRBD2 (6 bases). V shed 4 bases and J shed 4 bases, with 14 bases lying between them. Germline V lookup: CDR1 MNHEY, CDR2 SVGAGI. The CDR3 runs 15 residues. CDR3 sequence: CASSSPGLGYNEQFF. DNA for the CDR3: TGTGCCAGCAGTTCGCCGGGACTCGGGTACAATGAGCAGTTCTTC.

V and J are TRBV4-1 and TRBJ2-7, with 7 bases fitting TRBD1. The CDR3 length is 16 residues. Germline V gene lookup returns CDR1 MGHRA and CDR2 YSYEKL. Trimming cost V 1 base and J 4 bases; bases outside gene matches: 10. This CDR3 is CASSQVLGRGSYEQYF. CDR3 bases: TGCGCCAGCAGCCAAGTTTTGGGCAGGGGGTCTTACGAGCAGTACTTC.

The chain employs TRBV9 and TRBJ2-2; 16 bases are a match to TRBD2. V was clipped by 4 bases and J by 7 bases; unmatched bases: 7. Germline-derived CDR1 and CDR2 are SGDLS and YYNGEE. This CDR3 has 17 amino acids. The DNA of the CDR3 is TGTGCCAGCAGCCCCGGGACTAGCGGGGGGGATGACGGGGAGCTGTTTTTT. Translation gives CASSPGTSGGDDGELFF. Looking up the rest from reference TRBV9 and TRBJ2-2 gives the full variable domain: DSGVTQTPKHLITATGQRVTLRCSPRSGDLSVYWYQQSLDQGLQFLIQYYNGEERAKGNILERFSAQQFPDLHSELNLSSLELGDSALYFCASSPGTSGGDDGELFFGEGSRLTVL.

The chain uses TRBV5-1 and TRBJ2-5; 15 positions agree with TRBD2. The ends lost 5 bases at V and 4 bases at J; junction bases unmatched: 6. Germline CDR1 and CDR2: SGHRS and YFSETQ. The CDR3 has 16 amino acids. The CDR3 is CASRKGTSGGPETQYF. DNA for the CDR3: TGCGCCAGCAGGAAGGGGACTAGCGGGGGGCCAGAGACCCAGTACTTC.

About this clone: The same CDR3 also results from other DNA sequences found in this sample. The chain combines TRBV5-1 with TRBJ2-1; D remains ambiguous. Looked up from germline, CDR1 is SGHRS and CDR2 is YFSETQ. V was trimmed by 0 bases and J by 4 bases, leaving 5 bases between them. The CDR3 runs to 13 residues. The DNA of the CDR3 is TGCGCCAGCAGCTTGGACAGTTACAATGAGCAGTTCTTC. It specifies CASSLDSYNEQFF.

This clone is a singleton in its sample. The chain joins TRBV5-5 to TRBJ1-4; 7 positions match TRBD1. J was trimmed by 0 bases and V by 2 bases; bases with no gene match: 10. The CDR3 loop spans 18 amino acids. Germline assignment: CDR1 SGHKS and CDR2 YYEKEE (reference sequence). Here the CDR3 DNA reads TGTGCCAGCAGCTTTGGGGGAACAGGGGCCGCAACTAATGAAAAACTGTTTTTT. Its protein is CASSFGGTGAATNEKLFF.

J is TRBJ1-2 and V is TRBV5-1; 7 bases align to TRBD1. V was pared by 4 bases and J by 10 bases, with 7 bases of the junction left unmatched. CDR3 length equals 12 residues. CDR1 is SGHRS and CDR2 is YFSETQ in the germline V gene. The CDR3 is CASSADRDLYTF. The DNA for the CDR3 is TGCGCCAGCAGCGCAGACAGGGATCTCTACACCTTC.

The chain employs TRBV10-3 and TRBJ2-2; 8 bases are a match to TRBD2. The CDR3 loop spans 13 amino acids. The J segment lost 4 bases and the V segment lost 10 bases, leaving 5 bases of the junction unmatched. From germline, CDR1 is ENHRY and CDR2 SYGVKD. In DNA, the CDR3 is TGTGCCACCCAGCGGGAGAGCACCGGGGAGCTGTTTTTT. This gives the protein CATQRESTGELFF.

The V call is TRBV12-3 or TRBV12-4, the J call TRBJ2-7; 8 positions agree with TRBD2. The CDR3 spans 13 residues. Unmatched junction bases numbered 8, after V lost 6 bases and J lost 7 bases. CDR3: CASSRGGAGEQYF. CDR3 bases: TGTGCCAGCAGCCGGGGGGGGGCTGGGGAGCAGTACTTC.

As DNA, the CDR3 is TGTGCCAGTAGTATAGATCTGGACAGGTCAGCCTACAATGAGCAGTTCTTC. Encoded protein: CASSIDLDRSAYNEQFF. The chain recombines TRBV19 with TRBJ2-1; 7 bases agree with TRBD1. CDR3 length: 17 amino acids. V trimming: 0 bases; J trimming: 2 bases; junction bases outside the gene matches: 7. Germline lookup yields CDR1 LNHDA and CDR2 SQIVND (reference sequence).

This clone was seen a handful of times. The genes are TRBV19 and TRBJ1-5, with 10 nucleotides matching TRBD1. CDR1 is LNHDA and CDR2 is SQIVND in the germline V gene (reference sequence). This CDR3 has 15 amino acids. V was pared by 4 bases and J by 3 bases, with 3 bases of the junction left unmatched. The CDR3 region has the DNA TGTGCCAGTAGTAGCGGGACAGGGGCCAATCAGCCCCAGCATTTT. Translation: CASSSGTGANQPQHF.

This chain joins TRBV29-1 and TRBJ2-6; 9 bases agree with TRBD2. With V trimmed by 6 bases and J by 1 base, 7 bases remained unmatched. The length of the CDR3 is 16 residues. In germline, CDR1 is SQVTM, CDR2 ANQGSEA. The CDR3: CSVRSSGISGANVLTF. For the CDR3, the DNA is TGCAGCGTCAGGTCTAGCGGGATTTCTGGGGCCAACGTCCTGACTTTC.

The CDR3 nucleotides read TGTGCCAGCAGCCGGACTAGCGGTGGAAATACGCAGTATTTT. Its protein product is CASSRTSGGNTQYF. The rearrangement uses TRBV11-1 and TRBJ2-3, with 10 bases aligning to TRBD2. Trimming at V came to 5 bases and at J to 7 bases, leaving 6 bases not matched to a gene. CDR1 is SGHAT and CDR2 is FQDESV in the germline V gene (reference sequence). The CDR3 totals 14 residues. The full variable domain, with the rest looked up from reference TRBV11-1 and TRBJ2-3, is EAEVAQSPRYKITEKSQAVAFWCDPISGHATLYWYRQILGQGPELLVQFQDESVVDDSQLPKDRFSAERLKGVDSTLKIQPAELGDSAMYLCASSRTSGGNTQYFGPGTRLTVL.

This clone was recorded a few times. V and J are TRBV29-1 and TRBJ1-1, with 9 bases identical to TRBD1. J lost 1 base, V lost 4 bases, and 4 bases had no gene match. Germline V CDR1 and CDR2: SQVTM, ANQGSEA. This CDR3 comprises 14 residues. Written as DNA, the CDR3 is TGCAGCGTTGGGACAGGGGAGTCGAACACTGAAGCTTTCTTT. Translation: CSVGTGESNTEAFF.

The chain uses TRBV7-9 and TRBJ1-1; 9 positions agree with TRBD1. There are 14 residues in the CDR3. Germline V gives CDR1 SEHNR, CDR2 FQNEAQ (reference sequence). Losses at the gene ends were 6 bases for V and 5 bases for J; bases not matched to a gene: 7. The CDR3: CASRKQGARTEAFF. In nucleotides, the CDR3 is TGTGCCAGCAGAAAACAGGGGGCGCGAACTGAAGCTTTCTTT.

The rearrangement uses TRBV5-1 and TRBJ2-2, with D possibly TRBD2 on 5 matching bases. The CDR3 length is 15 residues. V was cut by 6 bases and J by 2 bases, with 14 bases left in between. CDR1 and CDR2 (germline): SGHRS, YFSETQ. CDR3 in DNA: TGCGCCAGCACGAGTCAAGCGGTAAACACCGGGGAGCTGTTTTTT. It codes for CASTSQAVNTGELFF. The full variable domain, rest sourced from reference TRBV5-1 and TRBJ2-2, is KAGVTQTPRYLIKTRGQQVTLSCSPISGHRSVSWYQQTPGQGLQFLFEYFSETQRNKGNFPGRFSGRQFSNSRSEMNVSTLELGDSALYLCASTSQAVNTGELFFGEGSRLTVL.

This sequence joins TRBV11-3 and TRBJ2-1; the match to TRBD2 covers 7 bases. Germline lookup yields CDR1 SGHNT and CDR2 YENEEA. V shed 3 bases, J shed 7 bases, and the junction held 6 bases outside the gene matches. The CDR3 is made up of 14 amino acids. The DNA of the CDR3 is TGTGCCAGCAGCTTGTTTGCGGGAGCTAATGAGCAGTTCTTC. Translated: CASSLFAGANEQFF. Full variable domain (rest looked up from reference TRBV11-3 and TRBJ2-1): EAGVVQSPRYKIIEKKQPVAFWCNPISGHNTLYWYLQNLGQGPELLIRYENEEAVDDSQLPKDRFSAERLKGVDSTLKIQPAELGDSAVYLCASSLFAGANEQFFGPGTRLTVL.

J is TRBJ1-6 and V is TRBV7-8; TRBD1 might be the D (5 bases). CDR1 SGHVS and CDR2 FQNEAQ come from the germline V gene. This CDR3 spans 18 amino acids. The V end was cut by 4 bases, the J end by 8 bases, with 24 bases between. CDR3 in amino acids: CASSSLPRGVARDSPLHF. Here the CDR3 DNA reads TGTGCCAGCAGCTCCCTTCCTCGGGGGGTCGCCAGGGATTCACCCCTCCACTTT.

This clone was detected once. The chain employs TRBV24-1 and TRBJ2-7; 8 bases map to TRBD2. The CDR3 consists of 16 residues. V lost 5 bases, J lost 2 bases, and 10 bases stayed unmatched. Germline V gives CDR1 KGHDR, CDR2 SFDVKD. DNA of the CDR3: TGTGCCACCAGTGTGGGTGGAGCGGGAGACCCCTACGAGCAGTACTTC. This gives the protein CATSVGGAGDPYEQYF.

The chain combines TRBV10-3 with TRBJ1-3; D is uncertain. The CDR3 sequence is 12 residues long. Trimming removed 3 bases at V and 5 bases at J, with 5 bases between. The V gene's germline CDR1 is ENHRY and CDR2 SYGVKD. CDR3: CAISDDRNTIYF. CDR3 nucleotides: TGTGCCATCAGTGACGACAGAAACACCATATATTTT.

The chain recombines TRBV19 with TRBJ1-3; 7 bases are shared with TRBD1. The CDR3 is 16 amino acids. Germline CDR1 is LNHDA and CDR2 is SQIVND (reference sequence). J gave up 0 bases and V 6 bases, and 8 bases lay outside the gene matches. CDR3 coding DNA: TGTGCCAGTAGGTCGACAGGGTCCTACTCTGGAAACACCATATATTTT. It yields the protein CASRSTGSYSGNTIYF.

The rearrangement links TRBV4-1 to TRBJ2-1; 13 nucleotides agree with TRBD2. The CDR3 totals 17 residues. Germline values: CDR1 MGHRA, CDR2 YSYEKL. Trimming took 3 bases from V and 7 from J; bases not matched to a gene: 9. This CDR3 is CASSQGPTSGGANEQFF. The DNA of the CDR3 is TGCGCCAGCAGCCAGGGCCCTACTAGCGGGGGGGCTAATGAGCAGTTCTTC.

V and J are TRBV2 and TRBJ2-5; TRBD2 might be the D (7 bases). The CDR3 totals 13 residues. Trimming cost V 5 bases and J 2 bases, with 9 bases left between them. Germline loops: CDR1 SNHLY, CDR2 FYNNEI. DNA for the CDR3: TGTGCCAGCAGTAGGGGGGGTCAAGAGACCCAGTACTTC. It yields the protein CASSRGGQETQYF.

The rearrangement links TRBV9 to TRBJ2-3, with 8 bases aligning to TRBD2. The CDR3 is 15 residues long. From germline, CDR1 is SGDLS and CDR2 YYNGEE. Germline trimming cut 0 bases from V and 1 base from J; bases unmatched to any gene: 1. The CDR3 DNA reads TGTGCCAGCAGCGTAGCAGCGGGAGGCACAGATACGCAGTATTTT. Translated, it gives CASSVAAGGTDTQYF.

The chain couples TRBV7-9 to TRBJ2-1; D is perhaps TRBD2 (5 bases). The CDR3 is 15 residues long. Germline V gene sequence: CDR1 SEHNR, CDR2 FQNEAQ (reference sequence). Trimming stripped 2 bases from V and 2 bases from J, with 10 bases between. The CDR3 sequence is CASSLLGSPYNEQFF. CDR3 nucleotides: TGTGCCAGCAGCTTATTGGGGAGTCCCTACAATGAGCAGTTCTTC.

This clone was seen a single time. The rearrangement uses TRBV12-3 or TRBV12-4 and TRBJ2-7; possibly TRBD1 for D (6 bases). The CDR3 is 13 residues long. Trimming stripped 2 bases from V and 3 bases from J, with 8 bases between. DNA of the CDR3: TGTGCCAGCAGTTTATTAGGGGGCTACGAGCAGTACTTC. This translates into CASSLLGGYEQYF.

In DNA, the CDR3 is TGCAGCGTTGCAGGGACTTTGCTCACAGATACGCAGTATTTT. Its translation: CSVAGTLLTDTQYF. The chain is built from TRBV29-1 and TRBJ2-3; D perhaps matches TRBD2 (6 bases). Per the germline V gene, CDR1 is SQVTM and CDR2 is ANQGSEA. Trimming removed 4 bases at V and 2 bases at J, with 13 bases between. The CDR3 loop spans 14 amino acids.

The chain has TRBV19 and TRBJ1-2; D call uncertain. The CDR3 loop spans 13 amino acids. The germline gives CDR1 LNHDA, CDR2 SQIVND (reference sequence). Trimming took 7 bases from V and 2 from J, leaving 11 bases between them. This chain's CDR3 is CASMDTDNYGYTF. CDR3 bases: TGTGCCAGTATGGATACAGACAACTATGGCTACACCTTC.

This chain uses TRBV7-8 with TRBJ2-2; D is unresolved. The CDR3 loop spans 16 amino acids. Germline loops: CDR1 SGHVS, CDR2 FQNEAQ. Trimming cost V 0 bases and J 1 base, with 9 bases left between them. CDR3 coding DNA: TGTGCCAGCAGCTTAGCCTCGACGGGGAACACCGGGGAGCTGTTTTTT. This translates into CASSLASTGNTGELFF.

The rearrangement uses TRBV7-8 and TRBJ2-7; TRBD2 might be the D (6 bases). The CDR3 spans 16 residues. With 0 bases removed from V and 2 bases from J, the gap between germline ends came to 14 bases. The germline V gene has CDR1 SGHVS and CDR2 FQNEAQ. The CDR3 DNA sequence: TGTGCCAGCAGCTTAGCGGGGGGTTTACTAACCTACGAGCAGTACTTC. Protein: CASSLAGGLLTYEQYF. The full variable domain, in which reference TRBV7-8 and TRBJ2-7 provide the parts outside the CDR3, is GAGVSQSPRYKVAKRGQDVALRCDPISGHVSLFWYQQALGQGPEFLTYFQNEAQLDKSGLPSDRFFAERPEGSVSTLKIQRTQQEDSAVYLCASSLAGGLLTYEQYFGPGTRLTVT.